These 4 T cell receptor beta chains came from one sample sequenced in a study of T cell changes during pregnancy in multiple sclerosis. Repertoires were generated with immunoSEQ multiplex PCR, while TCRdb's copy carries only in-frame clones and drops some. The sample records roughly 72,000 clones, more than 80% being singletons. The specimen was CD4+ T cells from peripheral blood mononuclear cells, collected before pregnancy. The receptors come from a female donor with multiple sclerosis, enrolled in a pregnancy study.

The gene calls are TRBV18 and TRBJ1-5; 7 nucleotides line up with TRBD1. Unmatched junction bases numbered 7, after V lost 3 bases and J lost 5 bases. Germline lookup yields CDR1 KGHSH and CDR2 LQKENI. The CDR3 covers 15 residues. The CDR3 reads CASSPDRAGDQPQHF. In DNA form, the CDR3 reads TGTGCCAGCTCACCTGACAGGGCGGGCGATCAGCCCCAGCATTTT. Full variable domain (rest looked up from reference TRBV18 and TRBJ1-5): NAGVMQNPRHLVRRRGQEARLRCSPMKGHSHVYWYRQLPEEGLKFMVYLQKENIIDESGMPKERFSAEFPKEGPSILRIQQVVRGDSAAYFCASSPDRAGDQPQHFGDGTRLSIL.

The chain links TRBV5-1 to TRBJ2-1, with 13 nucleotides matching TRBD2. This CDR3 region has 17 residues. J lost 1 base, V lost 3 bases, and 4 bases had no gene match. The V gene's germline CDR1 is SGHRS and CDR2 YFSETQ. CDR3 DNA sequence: TGCGCCAGCAGCTCGCCGGGACTAGCGGGATCCTACAATGAGCAGTTCTTC. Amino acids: CASSSPGLAGSYNEQFF.

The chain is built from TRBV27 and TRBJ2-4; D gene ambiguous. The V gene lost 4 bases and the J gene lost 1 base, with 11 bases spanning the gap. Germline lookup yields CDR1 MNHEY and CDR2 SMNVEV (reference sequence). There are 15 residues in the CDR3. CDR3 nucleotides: TGTGCCAGCAGTTCCGCCGAGTCGGCCAAAAACATTCAGTACTTC. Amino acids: CASSSAESAKNIQYF.

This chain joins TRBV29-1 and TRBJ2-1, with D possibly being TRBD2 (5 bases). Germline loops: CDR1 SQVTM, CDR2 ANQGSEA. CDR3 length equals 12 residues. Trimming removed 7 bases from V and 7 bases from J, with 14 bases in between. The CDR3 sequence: CSGRPSGNEQFF. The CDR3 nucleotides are TGCAGCGGCCGGCCGTCGGGGAATGAGCAGTTCTTC.